A selection of T cell receptor beta chains follows, all from one sample in a study of cytomegalovirus exposure and HLA in healthy donors. Generated by immunoSEQ multiplex PCR, the TCRdb table keeps only in-frame clones and is missing some. The top ten clones hold roughly 5% of a sample with under 130,000 clones, roughly 80% of them seen once. The specimen was PBMCs. All receptors derive from a female donor in good health and CMV-seropositive. Both conserved end residues are part of each CDR3. D genes are given only for firm matches. Clone size appears in some rows only: once, few, many, or a class for an expanded clone.

clone size	D gene	V gene	J gene	CDR3 protein	CDR3 DNA
once	TRBD1	TRBV28	TRBJ2-7	CATAGGTGEQYF	TGTGCCACCGCAGGGGGAACGGGCGAGCAGTACTTC
.	.	TRBV28	TRBJ2-5	CASRNTPGNQETQYF	TGTGCCAGCAGAAATACCCCAGGGAATCAAGAGACCCAGTACTTC
.	.	TRBV6-6	TRBJ1-5	CASKKTQGFRNQPQHF	TGTGCCAGCAAGAAAACACAGGGATTTCGGAATCAGCCCCAGCATTTT
.	.	TRBV9	TRBJ1-2	CASSVALGARGYTF	TGTGCCAGCAGCGTAGCGCTGGGGGCTAGGGGCTACACCTTC
.	.	TRBV9	TRBJ1-3	CASSVGVGRTGNTIYF	TGTGCCAGCAGCGTAGGCGTGGGGCGGACTGGAAACACCATATATTTT
once	TRBD1	TRBV5-1	TRBJ2-2	CASSPLTGVNTGELFF	TGCGCCAGCAGCCCATTGACAGGGGTGAACACCGGGGAGCTGTTTTTT
.	.	TRBV11-2	TRBJ2-3	CASSKNRFTSTDTQYF	TGTGCCAGCAGCAAAAACAGGTTCACTAGCACAGATACGCAGTATTTT
.	.	TRBV7-9	TRBJ1-1	CASSFSNTEAFF	TGTGCCAGCAGCTTCTCGAACACTGAAGCTTTCTTT
.	.	TRBV28	TRBJ1-2	CASSVGEVNYGYTF	TGTGCCAGCAGTGTCGGAGAGGTTAACTATGGCTACACCTTC
.	TRBD2	TRBV25-1	TRBJ2-1	CASSGRGTSGLDNEQFF	TGTGCCAGCAGTGGCCGTGGGACTAGCGGACTTGACAATGAGCAGTTCTTC
.	TRBD2	TRBV7-2	TRBJ2-3	CASSARPSGGSTDTQYF	TGTGCCAGCAGCGCGAGACCTAGCGGGGGAAGCACAGATACGCAGTATTTT
.	.	TRBV5-1	TRBJ2-5	CASSLGLLSGAQETQYF	TGCGCCAGCAGCTTGGGCCTACTTAGCGGAGCTCAAGAGACCCAGTACTTC
few	TRBD1	TRBV5-4	TRBJ2-5	CASSKGQASGTQYF	TGTGCCAGCAGCAAGGGACAGGCGTCGGGGACCCAGTACTTC
.	.	TRBV6-6	TRBJ1-2	CASRWNSVESGYGYTF	TGTGCCAGCAGATGGAACAGTGTTGAGAGCGGCTATGGCTACACCTTC
.	TRBD1	TRBV9	TRBJ1-1	CASSVSGQGDTEAFF	TGTGCCAGCAGCGTCTCCGGTCAGGGGGACACTGAAGCTTTCTTT
once	.	TRBV19	TRBJ1-1	CASSPGRNGGSMNTEAFF	TGTGCCAGTAGCCCAGGGAGGAACGGAGGTAGTATGAACACTGAAGCTTTCTTT
.	TRBD2	TRBV5-1	TRBJ2-1	CASSGGGTYNEQFF	TGCGCCAGCAGTGGGGGAGGGACCTACAATGAGCAGTTCTTC
.	.	TRBV19	TRBJ1-2	CASSTTGISNYGYTF	TGTGCCAGTAGTACAACAGGGATCTCTAACTATGGCTACACCTTC
.	.	TRBV9	TRBJ1-5	CASSVGDGGQPQHF	TGTGCCAGCAGCGTAGGGGACGGGGGTCAGCCCCAGCATTTT
.	TRBD1	TRBV9	TRBJ2-2	CASSAQGAVNTGELFF	TGTGCCAGCAGCGCCCAGGGGGCGGTTAACACCGGGGAGCTGTTTTTT
few	TRBD2	TRBV28	TRBJ2-2	CASRFSGPQNTGELFF	TGTGCCAGCAGGTTTAGCGGGCCCCAGAACACCGGGGAGCTGTTTTTT
.	TRBD1	TRBV7-3	TRBJ2-5	CASSSGGQGTGGGETQYF	TGTGCCAGCAGCTCGGGGGGACAGGGAACGGGAGGAGGAGAGACCCAGTACTTC
.	.	TRBV2	TRBJ1-1	CASSTDRNTEAFF	TGTGCCAGCAGTACGGACAGGAACACTGAAGCTTTCTTT
.	TRBD1	TRBV2	TRBJ1-2	CASRADREYGYTF	TGTGCCAGCAGAGCCGACAGGGAGTATGGCTACACCTTC
.	.	TRBV5-1	TRBJ1-1	CASSLLGGRAEAFF	TGCGCCAGCAGCTTGTTGGGGGGGCGAGCGGAAGCTTTCTTT
.	.	TRBV6-5	TRBJ2-1	CASSYGLAFDEQFF	TGTGCCAGCAGTTACGGGCTAGCCTTCGATGAGCAGTTCTTC
.	.	TRBV25-1	TRBJ2-1	CATGEALGRKQFF	TGTGCCACTGGGGAGGCCCTAGGAAGGAAGCAGTTCTTC
.	.	TRBV14	TRBJ2-2	CASSPHGVQSGELFF	TGTGCCAGCAGCCCTCACGGGGTCCAGTCCGGGGAGCTGTTTTTT
.	TRBD1	TRBV11-3	TRBJ2-7	CASSRKQGFYEQYF	TGTGCCAGCAGCCGAAAACAGGGGTTCTACGAGCAGTACTTC
.	.	TRBV2	TRBJ2-5	CASNPGQGSETQYF	TGTGCCAGCAACCCGGGTCAGGGAAGCGAGACCCAGTACTTC
.	.	TRBV7-3	TRBJ2-3	CASSPSRQPSTDTQYF	TGTGCCAGCAGCCCCTCTAGACAGCCGAGCACAGATACGCAGTATTTT
.	TRBD1	TRBV6-5	TRBJ1-5	CASKGQGRGQPQHF	TGTGCCAGCAAGGGACAGGGAAGGGGTCAGCCCCAGCATTTT
.	TRBD1	TRBV5-1	TRBJ2-1	CASSLVVTGGWNEQFF	TGCGCCAGCAGCTTGGTTGTGACAGGGGGCTGGAATGAGCAGTTCTTC
few	.	TRBV19	TRBJ2-7	CASSILHGTNYEQYF	TGTGCCAGTAGTATTCTACACGGGACAAACTACGAGCAGTACTTC
.	.	TRBV27	TRBJ1-5	CASSGGGAQPQHF	TGTGCCAGCAGCGGAGGGGGGGCTCAGCCCCAGCATTTT
.	TRBD1	TRBV28	TRBJ1-5	CASSTWTGARTHSNQPQHF	TGTGCCAGCAGTACCTGGACAGGGGCCCGTACCCATAGCAATCAGCCCCAGCATTTT
.	.	TRBV4-2	TRBJ2-3	CASSQDSGNTQYF	TGTGCCAGCAGCCAAGATTCGGGAAATACGCAGTATTTT
once	.	TRBV5-1	TRBJ2-5	CASSQSGLRETQYF	TGCGCCAGCAGCCAGTCAGGGCTCCGCGAGACCCAGTACTTC
.	.	TRBV18	TRBJ1-1	CASFDKAPYLSKGDTEAFF	TGTGCCAGCTTTGACAAGGCGCCCTACCTTTCGAAGGGGGACACTGAAGCTTTCTTT
once	.	TRBV6-1	TRBJ1-5	CASRGTGGSPQHF	TGTGCCAGCAGGGGGACGGGGGGGTCGCCCCAGCATTTT
.	.	TRBV5-1	TRBJ2-7	CASGSGSSYEQYF	TGCGCCAGCGGGTCCGGGAGTTCCTACGAGCAGTACTTC
.	TRBD1	TRBV6-6	TRBJ2-2	CASSDTGGTGELFF	TGTGCCAGCAGCGATACAGGGGGAACCGGGGAGCTGTTTTTT
.	TRBD2	TRBV6-1	TRBJ2-7	CASRATSGSSYEQYF	TGTGCCAGCAGAGCGACTAGCGGGAGCTCCTACGAGCAGTACTTC
.	.	TRBV9	TRBJ1-3	CASSVGHAGNTIYF	TGTGCCAGCAGCGTAGGTCATGCTGGAAACACCATATATTTT